Listed here are 24 T cell receptor beta chains from one sample, sequenced in a study of human T cells and chemical hapten exposure (dated by TCRdb to the early 2020s). Total RNA was extracted from unfractionated whole blood collected in Tempus Blood RNA tubes. Receptor amplification or capture employed 5' RACE. The sequencer listed for this sample is Illumina MiSeq. TCRdb reanalyzed the raw reads on its own, using fastp at Q25 for trimming and MiXCR for clone calling, and kept in-frame beta chains. Each CDR3 protein gets just one entry, which takes the most common genes and DNA from the rows behind it. Here the sample has 110,000 or so distinct CDR3 sequences; approximately 20% occur a single time. 2.8% of the sample comes from the top ten. All receptors derive from a human donor in good health.

This chain uses TRBV5-1 with TRBJ2-3, with D possibly TRBD1 on 6 matching bases. The CDR3 length is 15 residues. CDR1 SGHRS and CDR2 YFSETQ come from the germline V gene. V was pared by 3 bases and J by 4 bases, with 15 bases between. CDR3 nucleotides: TGCGCCAGCAGCTCAACAGGGAACCCCGCAGATACGCAGTATTTT. This gives the protein CASSSTGNPADTQYF.

This clonotype has at least ten counts. Written as DNA, the CDR3 is TGTGCCAGCAGTGCCGCAGGACTAGCGGGGTACTACAATGAGCAGTTCTTC. It is translated as CASSAAGLAGYYNEQFF. J is TRBJ2-1 and V is TRBV28; 12 bases agree with TRBD2. CDR3 size: 17 residues. With V trimmed by 5 bases and J by 3 bases, 8 bases remained unmatched. Per germline, CDR1 MDHEN and CDR2 SYDVKM.

The V and J genes are TRBV6-5 and TRBJ1-5, with TRBD1 matching over 7 bases. From germline, CDR1 is MNHEY and CDR2 SVGAGI. J gave up 3 bases and V 4 bases, and 6 bases lay outside the gene matches. CDR3 length: 15 amino acids. The CDR3: CASSFSGTVNQPQHF. DNA of the CDR3: TGTGCCAGCAGTTTTTCCGGGACAGTCAATCAGCCCCAGCATTTT.

The V gene is TRBV28, the J gene TRBJ1-4; D is perhaps TRBD1 (6 bases). The germline V and J ends were trimmed by 4 bases and 8 bases, with 20 bases remaining between them. CDR1 MDHEN and CDR2 SYDVKM come from the germline V gene. The CDR3 runs 16 residues. In DNA, the CDR3 is TGTGCCAGCAGTTCCCAACTAACAGGGTCCAGGGAAAAACTGTTTTTT. Translated, it gives CASSSQLTGSREKLFF.

The chain links TRBV6-1 to TRBJ2-3; no clear D gene. The germline gives CDR1 MNHNS, CDR2 SASEGT. Trimming shortened V by 5 bases and J by 2 bases, and 8 bases separated the two germline ends. CDR3 length equals 13 residues. This CDR3 is CASSFPITDTQYF. DNA for the CDR3: TGTGCCAGCAGTTTCCCAATCACAGATACGCAGTATTTT.

This clonotype has ten or more counts. The CDR3 DNA reads TGTGCCAGCAGTTTAGACAGGAGGGATACGCAGTATTTT. Translation gives CASSLDRRDTQYF. The chain carries TRBV28 and TRBJ2-3; maybe TRBD1 (6 bases). This CDR3 spans 13 amino acids. From germline, CDR1 is MDHEN and CDR2 SYDVKM. Trimming stripped 2 bases from V and 6 bases from J, with 9 bases between. The full variable domain, rest sourced from reference TRBV28 and TRBJ2-3, is DVKVTQSSRYLVKRTGEKVFLECVQDMDHENMFWYRQDPGLGLRLIYFSYDVKMKEKGDIPEGYSVSREKKERFSLILESASTNQTSMYLCASSLDRRDTQYFGPGTRLTVL.

This clonotype has just a few counts. The V and J genes are TRBV7-2 and TRBJ2-7, with no clear D. The CDR3 is made up of 13 amino acids. Deletions cut 1 base from V and 4 bases from J, with 8 bases between. Germline lookup yields CDR1 SGHTA and CDR2 FQGNSA. DNA for the CDR3: TGTGCCAGCAGCTTAGTCGCCAGATACGAGCAGTACTTC. This encodes CASSLVARYEQYF.

This clonotype has just a few counts. This chain joins TRBV19 and TRBJ2-3; possible D gene TRBD1, 6 bases. V gave up 9 bases and J gave up 1 base, with 14 bases separating them. Germline CDR1 reads LNHDA; CDR2 reads SQIVND (reference sequence). This CDR3 is 14 amino acids long. The CDR3 loop is CASTWAGGTDTQYF. The CDR3 DNA follows: TGTGCCAGCACCTGGGCAGGGGGCACAGATACGCAGTATTTT.

This clonotype was counted many times. This chain links TRBV18 with TRBJ1-4; TRBD1 is a possible D gene (6 bases). V lost 1 base, J lost 7 bases, and 13 bases lay in between. Per the germline V gene, CDR1 is KGHSH and CDR2 is LQKENI. This CDR3 contains 15 residues. CDR3 in amino acids: CASSPRGAAGEKLFF. Here the CDR3 DNA reads TGTGCCAGCTCACCACGGGGGGCAGCAGGTGAAAAACTGTTTTTT.

This clonotype was counted between two and nine times. The chain links TRBV7-3 to TRBJ1-1; a possible D gene is TRBD1 (5 bases). The V and J ends lost 2 bases and 5 bases respectively, with 9 bases between them. This CDR3 comprises 13 residues. Germline CDR1 SGHTA, CDR2 FQGTGA. This CDR3 is CASSLDGGTEAFF. CDR3 nucleotides: TGTGCCAGCAGCTTAGATGGGGGTACTGAAGCTTTCTTT. Combining the CDR3 with reference TRBV7-3 and TRBJ1-1 gives the whole variable domain GAGVSQTPSNKVTEKGKYVELRCDPISGHTALYWYRQSLGQGPEFLIYFQGTGAADDSGLPNDRFFAVRPEGSVSTLKIQRTERGDSAVYLCASSLDGGTEAFFGQGTRLTVV.

This chain links TRBV28 with TRBJ2-7; 9 bases fit TRBD1. Germline loops: CDR1 MDHEN, CDR2 SYDVKM. With V trimmed by 4 bases and J by 3 bases, 10 bases remained unmatched. The CDR3 has 16 residues. CDR3 residues: CASSSPTGTGFYEQYF. The CDR3 DNA reads as TGTGCCAGCAGTTCACCAACCGGGACAGGGTTCTACGAGCAGTACTTC. Supplemented by reference TRBV28 and TRBJ2-7, the full variable domain reads DVKVTQSSRYLVKRTGEKVFLECVQDMDHENMFWYRQDPGLGLRLIYFSYDVKMKEKGDIPEGYSVSREKKERFSLILESASTNQTSMYLCASSSPTGTGFYEQYFGPGTRLTVT.

The chain recombines TRBV3-1 with TRBJ1-5; D is undetermined. The CDR3 is 15 amino acids. Germline CDR1 reads LGHDT; CDR2 reads YNNKEL (reference sequence). Trimming pared 2 bases from V and 4 bases from J, leaving 12 bases between. The CDR3 spells CASSQSGTVNQPQHF. In nucleotides, the CDR3 is TGTGCCAGCAGCCAAAGTGGTACAGTTAATCAGCCCCAGCATTTT.

This chain uses TRBV20-1 with TRBJ1-6; D perhaps matches TRBD1 (6 bases). The CDR3 extends over 17 amino acids. The V end was cut by 5 bases, the J end by 4 bases, with 21 bases between. Looked up from germline, CDR1 is DFQATT and CDR2 is SNEGSKA (reference sequence). CDR3 sequence reads: CSAQQGPVDLYNSPLHF. Written as DNA, the CDR3 is TGCAGTGCTCAACAGGGCCCGGTGGACCTTTATAATTCACCCCTCCACTTT.

This clonotype occurred a few times. This sequence joins TRBV28 and TRBJ1-2; tentative D call: TRBD1 (6 bases). The V end lost 3 bases, the J end lost 4 bases, and 18 bases lay between the germline ends. This CDR3 comprises 16 residues. Germline loops: CDR1 MDHEN, CDR2 SYDVKM. CDR3 region: CASSFYRVSKGYGYTF. CDR3 sequence (DNA): TGTGCCAGCAGTTTCTACAGGGTCAGTAAGGGCTATGGCTACACCTTC.

This clonotype was counted a few times. This sequence joins TRBV27 and TRBJ1-5; 7 bases match TRBD1. The CDR3 has 16 amino acids. V gave up 0 bases and J gave up 5 bases; unmatched junction bases: 7. Germline lookup yields CDR1 MNHEY and CDR2 SMNVEV (reference sequence). CDR3 in DNA: TGTGCCAGCAGTTTATCTAACAGGGGTTGGGATCAGCCCCAGCATTTT. It yields the protein CASSLSNRGWDQPQHF.

This chain connects TRBV29-1 to TRBJ2-5; TRBD1 aligns across 7 bases. The germline V gene encodes CDR1 SQVTM and CDR2 ANQGSEA. J lost 7 bases, V lost 2 bases, and 7 bases had no gene match. This CDR3 is built from 13 residues. CDR3 sequence reads: CSVERGLVGTQYF. The CDR3, as DNA: TGCAGCGTTGAAAGGGGGCTTGTGGGGACCCAGTACTTC.

This clonotype was detected many times. This chain links TRBV6-1 with TRBJ2-5; TRBD2 agrees at 14 bases. Per germline, CDR1 MNHNS and CDR2 SASEGT. V was clipped by 6 bases and J by 5 bases; unmatched bases: 5. The length of the CDR3 is 15 residues. As DNA, the CDR3 is TGTGCCAGCAGCAGACTAGCGGGAGGGCCGGAGACCCAGTACTTC. Protein product: CASSRLAGGPETQYF.

The rearrangement links TRBV28 to TRBJ2-7; D may match TRBD1 or TRBD2 (6 bases each). The CDR3 is 14 amino acids. V was trimmed by 6 bases and J by 0 bases, leaving 12 bases between them. Germline CDR1 MDHEN, CDR2 SYDVKM. The CDR3 coding sequence is TGTGCCAGCAGGGAGGGGGGAAGCTCCTACGAGCAGTACTTC. This codes for CASREGGSSYEQYF.

This clonotype was observed a handful of times. J is TRBJ2-6 and V is TRBV2; D is perhaps TRBD1 or TRBD2 (6 bases each). This CDR3 has 17 amino acids. Germline V gene sequence: CDR1 SNHLY, CDR2 FYNNEI. The ends were cut back, 8 bases at V and 3 bases at J, with 20 bases in the middle. DNA of the CDR3: TGTGCCAGCGAGGTAACGGACAGCGGGTTTGGGGCCAACGTCCTGACTTTC. It codes for CASEVTDSGFGANVLTF. Variable domain in full (rest from reference TRBV2 and TRBJ2-6): EPEVTQTPSHQVTQMGQEVILRCVPISNHLYFYWYRQILGQKVEFLVSFYNNEISEKSEIFDDQFSVERPDGSNFTLKIRSTKLEDSAMYFCASEVTDSGFGANVLTFGAGSRLTVL.

This clonotype was seen repeatedly, ten times or more. V gene TRBV12-3 or TRBV12-4 combines with J gene TRBJ1-4; TRBD1 aligns across 7 bases. The CDR3 extends over 15 amino acids. V trimming: 5 bases; J trimming: 0 bases; junction bases outside the gene matches: 3. The CDR3 is CASSPGGATNEKLFF. In DNA form, the CDR3 reads TGTGCCAGCAGTCCAGGGGGTGCAACTAATGAAAAACTGTTTTTT.

The chain joins TRBV6-5 to TRBJ2-5; tentatively, D is TRBD1 or TRBD2 (5 bases each). Germline V lookup: CDR1 MNHEY, CDR2 SVGAGI. The CDR3 totals 13 residues. The germline V and J ends were trimmed by 6 bases and 7 bases, with 15 bases remaining between them. CDR3 in DNA: TGTGCCAGCAGACCGGGTCCTGGGGGGACCCAGTACTTC. This gives the protein CASRPGPGGTQYF.

This clonotype was seen only a few times. CDR3 residues: CASKRTEQTMNTEAFF. In DNA form, the CDR3 reads TGTGCCAGCAAGAGGACAGAGCAGACGATGAACACTGAAGCTTTCTTT. The chain joins TRBV27 to TRBJ1-1, with a possible D match to TRBD1 (6 bases). V lost 7 bases to trimming and J lost 0 bases, with 18 bases between them. Germline lookup yields CDR1 MNHEY and CDR2 SMNVEV (reference sequence). The CDR3 sequence is 16 residues long.

This sequence joins TRBV6-4 and TRBJ1-6; 10 bases align to TRBD1. The junction had 1 base not matched to a gene; V was cut back by 5 bases and J by 9 bases. The CDR3 runs 13 residues. CDR1 is MRHNA and CDR2 is SNTAGT in the germline V gene. DNA of the CDR3: TGTGCCAGCAGTCGGGACAGGGGTTCACCCCTCCACTTT. Translating gives CASSRDRGSPLHF.

Only a few counts were recorded for this clonotype. This chain uses TRBV6-5 with TRBJ1-6; tentative D call: TRBD1 (6 bases). Germline V gene sequence: CDR1 MNHEY, CDR2 SVGAGI. Trimming pared 5 bases from V and 12 bases from J, leaving 14 bases between. The CDR3 is 13 residues long. The CDR3 bases are TGTGCCAGCAGTCAACCACAGGGCCAACCCCTCCACTTT. As protein: CASSQPQGQPLHF.